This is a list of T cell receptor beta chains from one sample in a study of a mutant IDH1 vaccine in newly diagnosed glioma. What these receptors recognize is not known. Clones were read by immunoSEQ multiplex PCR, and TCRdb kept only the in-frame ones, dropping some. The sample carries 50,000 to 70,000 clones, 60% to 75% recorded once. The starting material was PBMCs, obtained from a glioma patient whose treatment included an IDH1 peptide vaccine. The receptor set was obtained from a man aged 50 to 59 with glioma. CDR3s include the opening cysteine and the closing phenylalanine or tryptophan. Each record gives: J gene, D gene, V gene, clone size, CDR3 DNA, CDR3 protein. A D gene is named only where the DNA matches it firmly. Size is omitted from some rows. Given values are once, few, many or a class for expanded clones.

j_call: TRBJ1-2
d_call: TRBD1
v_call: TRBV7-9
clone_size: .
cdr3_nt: TGTGCCAGCAGCTTTCTTGACAGGGACTATGGCTACACCTTC
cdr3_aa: CASSFLDRDYGYTF

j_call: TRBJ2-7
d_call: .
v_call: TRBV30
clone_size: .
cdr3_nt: TGTGCCTGGAGTTCCCTTCCGAGGGGACTGGCCTCCTACGAGCAGTACTTC
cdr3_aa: CAWSSLPRGLASYEQYF

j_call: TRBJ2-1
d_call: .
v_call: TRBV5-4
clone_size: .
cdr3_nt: TGTGCCAGCAGCTTGGGCACGAGAAGCTCCTACAATGAGCAGTTCTTC
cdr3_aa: CASSLGTRSSYNEQFF

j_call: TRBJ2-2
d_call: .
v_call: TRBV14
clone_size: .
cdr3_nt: TGTGCCAGCAGCCAAATAGGAACAGTAAGGCACGGGGAGCTGTTTTTT
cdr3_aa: CASSQIGTVRHGELFF

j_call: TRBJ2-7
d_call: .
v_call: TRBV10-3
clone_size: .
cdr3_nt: TGTGCCATCAGTGCCCCCGTTACTAGCGAGCAGTACTTC
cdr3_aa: CAISAPVTSEQYF

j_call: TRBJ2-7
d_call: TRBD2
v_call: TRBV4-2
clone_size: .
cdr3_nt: TGTGCCAGCAGCCAAGATGCAACAGCGGGGCAAACCTACGAGCAGTACTTC
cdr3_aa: CASSQDATAGQTYEQYF

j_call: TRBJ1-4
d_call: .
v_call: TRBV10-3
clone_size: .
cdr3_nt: TGTGCCATCAGTGAGAATAATGAAAAACTGTTTTTT
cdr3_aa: CAISENNEKLFF

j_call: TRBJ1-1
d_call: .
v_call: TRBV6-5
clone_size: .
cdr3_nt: TGTGCCAGCAGTTACACGGTGGACAGAGTGAACACTGAAGCTTTCTTT
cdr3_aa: CASSYTVDRVNTEAFF

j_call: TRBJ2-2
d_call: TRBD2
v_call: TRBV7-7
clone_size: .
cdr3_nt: TGTGCTAGCAGCCGAGCGGGGTCGGCGAACACCGGGGAGCTGTTTTTT
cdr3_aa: CASSRAGSANTGELFF

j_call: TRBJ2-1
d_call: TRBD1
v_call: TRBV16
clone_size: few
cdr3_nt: TGTGCCAGCAGCCCGGACAGGGGGCGCGGTGAGCAGTTCTTC
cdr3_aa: CASSPDRGRGEQFF

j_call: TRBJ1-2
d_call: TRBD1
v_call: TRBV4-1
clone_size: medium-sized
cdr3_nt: TGCGCCAGCAGCCTAGACAGGGGGCGCAACTATGGCTACACCTTC
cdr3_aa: CASSLDRGRNYGYTF

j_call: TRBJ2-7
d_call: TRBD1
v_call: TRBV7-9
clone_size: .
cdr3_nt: TGTGCCATCGCCGGGACAGGGGGCTACGAGCAGTACTTC
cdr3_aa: CAIAGTGGYEQYF

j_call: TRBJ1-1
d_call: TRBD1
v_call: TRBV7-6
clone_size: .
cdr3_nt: TGTGCCAGCAGCTCCCTCGGGAAGGGACAGGGCTCCGACACTGAAGCTTTCTTT
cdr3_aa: CASSSLGKGQGSDTEAFF

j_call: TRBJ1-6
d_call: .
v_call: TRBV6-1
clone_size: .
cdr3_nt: TGTGCCGTCGGCAGGGCCGATAATTCACCCCTCCACTTT
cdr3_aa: CAVGRADNSPLHF

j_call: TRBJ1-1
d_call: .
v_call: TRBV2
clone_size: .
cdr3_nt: TGTGCCAGCAGTGAAGCGCTGAACAGTTACACTGAAGCTTTCTTT
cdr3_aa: CASSEALNSYTEAFF

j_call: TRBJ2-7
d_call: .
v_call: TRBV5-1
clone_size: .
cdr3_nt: TGCGCCAGCAGCTTGTCCAGCCCCTACGAGCAGTACTTC
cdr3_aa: CASSLSSPYEQYF

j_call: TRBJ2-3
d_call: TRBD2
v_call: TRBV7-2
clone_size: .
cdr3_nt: TGTGCCAGCAGCTCAAGGACTAGCGGGGGGGCAGATACGCAGTATTTT
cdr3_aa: CASSSRTSGGADTQYF

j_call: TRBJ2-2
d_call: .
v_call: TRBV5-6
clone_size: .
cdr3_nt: TGTGCCAGCAGCTCGGGTTGGGGGCGGCAGAACACCGGGGAGCTGTTTTTT
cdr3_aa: CASSSGWGRQNTGELFF

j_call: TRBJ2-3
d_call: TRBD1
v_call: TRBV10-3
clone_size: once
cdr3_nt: TGTGCCATCAGGCCGTGGGACAGGGGGAAAGATACGCAGTATTTT
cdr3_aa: CAIRPWDRGKDTQYF

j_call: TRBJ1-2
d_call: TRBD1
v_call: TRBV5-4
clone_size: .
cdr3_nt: TGTGCCAGCAGCCTCCTGGACAGGCCACTATATGGCTACACCTTC
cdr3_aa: CASSLLDRPLYGYTF

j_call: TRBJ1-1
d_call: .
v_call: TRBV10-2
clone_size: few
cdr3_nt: TGCGCCAGCAGTGGGGCGGGGGAGGCGGTCAAAGCTTTCTTT
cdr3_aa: CASSGAGEAVKAFF

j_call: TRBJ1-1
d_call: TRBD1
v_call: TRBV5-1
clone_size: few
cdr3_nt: TGCGCCAGTAGTGGACAGGGAATGATGAACACTGAAGCTTTCTTT
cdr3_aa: CASSGQGMMNTEAFF

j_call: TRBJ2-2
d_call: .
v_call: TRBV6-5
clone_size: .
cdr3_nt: TGTGCCAGCAGTTACTCAGGGGTCACCGGGGAGCTGTTTTTT
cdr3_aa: CASSYSGVTGELFF

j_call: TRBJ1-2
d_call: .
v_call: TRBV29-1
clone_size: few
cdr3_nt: TGCAGCTCTGTATGGGGGGCCGGCTATGGCTACACCTTC
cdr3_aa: CSSVWGAGYGYTF

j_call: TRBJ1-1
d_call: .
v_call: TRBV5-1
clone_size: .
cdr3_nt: TGCGCCAGCAGCTTTAACGGGGCCAGGGGTGAAGCTTTCTTT
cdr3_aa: CASSFNGARGEAFF

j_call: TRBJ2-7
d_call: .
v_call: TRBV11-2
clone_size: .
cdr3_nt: TGTGCCAGCAGCCAACAGGGTTACACCTACGAGCAGTACTTC
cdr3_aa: CASSQQGYTYEQYF

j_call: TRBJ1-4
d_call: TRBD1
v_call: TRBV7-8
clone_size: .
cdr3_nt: TGTGCCAGCAGCTTCGGCCGGGACAGGGGGCGCCCCGATGAAAAACTGTTTTTT
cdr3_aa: CASSFGRDRGRPDEKLFF

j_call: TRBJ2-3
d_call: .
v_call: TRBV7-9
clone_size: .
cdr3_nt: TGTGCCAGCAGCTCCAGGGAGGAAGATACGCAGTATTTT
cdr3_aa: CASSSREEDTQYF

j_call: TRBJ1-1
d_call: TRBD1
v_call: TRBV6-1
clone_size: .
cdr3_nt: TGTGCCAGCAGTGAAGAAGTGGGACAGATTAACACTGAAGCTTTCTTT
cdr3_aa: CASSEEVGQINTEAFF

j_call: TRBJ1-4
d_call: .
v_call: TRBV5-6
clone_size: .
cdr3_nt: TGTGCCAGCACCTTCAATGGCGGCCTTGAAAAACTGTTTTTT
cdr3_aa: CASTFNGGLEKLFF